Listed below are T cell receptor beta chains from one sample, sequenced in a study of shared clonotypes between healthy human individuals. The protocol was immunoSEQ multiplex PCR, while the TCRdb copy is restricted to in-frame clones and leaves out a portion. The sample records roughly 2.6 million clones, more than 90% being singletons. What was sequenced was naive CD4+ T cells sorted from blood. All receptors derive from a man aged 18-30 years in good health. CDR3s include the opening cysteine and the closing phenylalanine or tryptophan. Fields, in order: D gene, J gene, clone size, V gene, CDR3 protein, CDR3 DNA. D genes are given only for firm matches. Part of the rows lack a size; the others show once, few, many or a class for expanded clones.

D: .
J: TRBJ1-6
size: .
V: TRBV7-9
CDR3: CASSLDGRGANSPLHF
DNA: TGTGCCAGCAGCTTAGATGGGCGGGGAGCTAATTCACCCCTCCACTTT

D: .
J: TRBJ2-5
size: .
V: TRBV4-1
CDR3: CASSQSSRALRPETQYF
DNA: TGCGCCAGCAGCCAATCCTCTCGGGCTCTCCGGCCAGAGACCCAGTACTTC

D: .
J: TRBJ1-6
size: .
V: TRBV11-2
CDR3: CASSLGGQVNSPLHF
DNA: TGTGCCAGCAGCTTAGGGGGTCAGGTCAATTCACCCCTCCACTTT

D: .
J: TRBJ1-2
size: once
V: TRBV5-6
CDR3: CASSLISLNYGYTF
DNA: TGTGCCAGCAGCTTGATCTCGTTAAACTATGGCTACACCTTC

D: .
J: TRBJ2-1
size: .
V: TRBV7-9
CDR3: CASSAGLRGSYNEQFF
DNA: TGTGCCAGCAGCGCTGGACTGCGGGGCTCCTACAATGAGCAGTTCTTC

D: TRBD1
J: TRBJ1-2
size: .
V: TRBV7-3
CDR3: CASSLGQGDGYTF
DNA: TGTGCCAGCAGCTTAGGTCAGGGGGATGGCTACACCTTC

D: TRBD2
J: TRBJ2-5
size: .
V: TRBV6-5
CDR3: CASKPGLAVETQYF
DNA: TGTGCCAGCAAACCTGGACTAGCAGTGGAGACCCAGTACTTC

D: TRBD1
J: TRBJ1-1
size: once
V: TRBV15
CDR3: CATSPRTGLNTEAFF
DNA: TGTGCCACCAGCCCCCGGACAGGCTTGAACACTGAAGCTTTCTTT

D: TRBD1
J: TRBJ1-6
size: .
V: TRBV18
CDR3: CASSPAGTVNSPLHF
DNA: TGTGCCAGCTCACCAGCCGGGACAGTTAATTCACCCCTCCACTTT

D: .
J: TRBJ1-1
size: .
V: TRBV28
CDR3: CASSGQPNTEAFF
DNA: TGTGCCAGCAGTGGCCAACCGAACACTGAAGCTTTCTTT

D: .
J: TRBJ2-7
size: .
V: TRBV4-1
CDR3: CASSQVMSDYEQYF
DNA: TGCGCCAGCAGCCAAGTGATGAGCGACTACGAGCAGTACTTC

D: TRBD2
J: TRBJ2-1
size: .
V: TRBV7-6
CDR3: CASSLGLAGADEQFF
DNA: TGTGCCAGCAGCTTAGGGCTAGCGGGAGCGGATGAGCAGTTCTTC

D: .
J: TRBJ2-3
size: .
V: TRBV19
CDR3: CASADGSRTDTQYF
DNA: TGTGCCAGTGCGGACGGGAGCCGCACAGATACGCAGTATTTT

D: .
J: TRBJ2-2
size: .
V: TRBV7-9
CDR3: CASSLAGIGGELFF
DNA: TGTGCCAGCAGCTTAGCCGGGATAGGCGGGGAGCTGTTTTTT

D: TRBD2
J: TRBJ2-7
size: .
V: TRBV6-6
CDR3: CASIQGSGVYEQYF
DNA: TGTGCCAGCATCCAGGGTAGCGGGGTCTACGAGCAGTACTTC

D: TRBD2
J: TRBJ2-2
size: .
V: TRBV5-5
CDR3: CASSLESAGGPNTGELFF
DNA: TGTGCCAGCAGCTTGGAAAGTGCGGGAGGGCCTAACACCGGGGAGCTGTTTTTT

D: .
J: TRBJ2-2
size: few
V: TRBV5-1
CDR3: CASSPVGGGTGELFF
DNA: TGCGCCAGCAGCCCCGTAGGGGGAGGTACCGGGGAGCTGTTTTTT

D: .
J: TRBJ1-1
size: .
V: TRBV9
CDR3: CASSVGDKNTEAFF
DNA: TGTGCCAGCAGCGTAGGTGACAAGAACACTGAAGCTTTCTTT

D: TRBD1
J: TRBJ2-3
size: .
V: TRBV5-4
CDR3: CASNTGTGGLGTDTQYF
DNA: TGTGCCAGCAACACCGGGACAGGGGGTTTGGGCACAGATACGCAGTATTTT

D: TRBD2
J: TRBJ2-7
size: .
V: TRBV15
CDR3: CATSDRLAGYEQYF
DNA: TGTGCCACCAGTGACCGACTAGCGGGCTACGAGCAGTACTTC

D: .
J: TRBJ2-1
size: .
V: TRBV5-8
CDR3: CASSHVRRSGEQFF
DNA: TGTGCCAGCAGCCACGTCAGAAGAAGCGGAGAGCAGTTCTTC

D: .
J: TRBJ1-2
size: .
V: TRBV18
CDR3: CASSPHRDGYTF
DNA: TGTGCCAGCTCACCACACAGGGATGGCTACACCTTC

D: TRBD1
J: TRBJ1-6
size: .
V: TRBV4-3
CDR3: CASSPGTGSPLHF
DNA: TGCGCCAGCAGCCCGGGGACAGGGTCACCCCTCCACTTT

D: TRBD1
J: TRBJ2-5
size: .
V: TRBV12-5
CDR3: CASGPGTGGAGETQYF
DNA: TGTGCTAGTGGTCCGGGGACAGGGGGCGCCGGGGAGACCCAGTACTTC

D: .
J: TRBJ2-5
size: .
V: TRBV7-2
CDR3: CASSLVRFQETQYF
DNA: TGTGCCAGCAGCTTAGTGCGATTCCAAGAGACCCAGTACTTC

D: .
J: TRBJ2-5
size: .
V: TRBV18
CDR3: CASSPGNPRETQYF
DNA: TGTGCCAGCTCACCAGGGAATCCCCGGGAGACCCAGTACTTC

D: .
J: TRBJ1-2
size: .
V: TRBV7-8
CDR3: CASSKGGLVTF
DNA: TGTGCCAGCAGCAAGGGGGGACTAGTCACCTTC

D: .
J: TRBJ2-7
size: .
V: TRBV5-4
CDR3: CASSLGLEVGEQYF
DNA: TGTGCCAGCAGCTTGGGACTAGAGGTTGGCGAGCAGTACTTC

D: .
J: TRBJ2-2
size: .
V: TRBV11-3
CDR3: CASRFEFVFQMNTGELFF
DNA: TGTGCCAGCAGATTCGAGTTCGTCTTCCAGATGAACACCGGGGAGCTGTTTTTT

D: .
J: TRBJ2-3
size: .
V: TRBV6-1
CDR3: CASSPNGESKYF
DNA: TGTGCCAGCAGTCCGAACGGGGAGTCCAAGTATTTT

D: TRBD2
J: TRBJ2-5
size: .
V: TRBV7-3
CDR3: CASSIDSGEETQYF
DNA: TGTGCCAGCAGTATAGACAGCGGGGAAGAGACCCAGTACTTC

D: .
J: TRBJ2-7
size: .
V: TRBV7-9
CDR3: CASSLAGLSYEQYF
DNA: TGTGCCAGCAGCTTGGCGGGACTCTCCTACGAGCAGTACTTC

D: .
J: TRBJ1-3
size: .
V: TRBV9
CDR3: CASSTPITGGPSGNTIYF
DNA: TGTGCCAGCAGCACACCAATCACGGGAGGACCCTCTGGAAACACCATATATTTT

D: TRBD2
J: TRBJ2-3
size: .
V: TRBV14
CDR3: CASSRTSGGLTNTQYF
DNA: TGTGCCAGCAGCCGGACTAGCGGGGGACTTACGAATACGCAGTATTTT

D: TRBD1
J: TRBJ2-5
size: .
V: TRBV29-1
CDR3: CSVDLTGGQETQYF
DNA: TGCAGCGTTGATCTAACAGGGGGCCAAGAGACCCAGTACTTC

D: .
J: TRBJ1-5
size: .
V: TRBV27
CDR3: CASSLETGNQPQHF
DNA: TGTGCCAGCAGTTTAGAGACAGGTAATCAGCCCCAGCATTTT

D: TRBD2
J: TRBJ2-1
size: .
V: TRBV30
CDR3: CAWSVPTSGGNEQFF
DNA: TGTGCCTGGAGTGTCCCTACTAGCGGGGGGAATGAGCAGTTCTTC

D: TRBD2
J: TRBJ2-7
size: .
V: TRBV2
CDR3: CASTEGGLARDEQYF
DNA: TGTGCCAGCACCGAAGGGGGACTAGCCCGCGACGAGCAGTACTTC

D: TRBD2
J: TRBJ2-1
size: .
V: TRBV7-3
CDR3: CASSLGLAYNEQFF
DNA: TGTGCCAGCAGCCTTGGACTAGCCTACAATGAGCAGTTCTTC

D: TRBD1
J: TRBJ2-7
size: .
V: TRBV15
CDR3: CATSRSGTGIDEQYF
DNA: TGTGCCACCAGCAGATCCGGGACAGGGATCGACGAGCAGTACTTC

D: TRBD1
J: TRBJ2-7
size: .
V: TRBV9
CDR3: CASSLGQGPFEQYF
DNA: TGTGCCAGCAGCTTGGGACAGGGGCCTTTCGAGCAGTACTTC

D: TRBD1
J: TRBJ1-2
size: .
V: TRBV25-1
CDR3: CASSESGQEDGYTF
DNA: TGTGCCAGCAGTGAATCGGGACAGGAGGATGGCTACACCTTC

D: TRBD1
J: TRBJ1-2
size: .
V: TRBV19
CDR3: CASSAQGTGGSSYTF
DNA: TGTGCCAGTAGTGCCCAAGGGACAGGGGGTTCAAGCTACACCTTC

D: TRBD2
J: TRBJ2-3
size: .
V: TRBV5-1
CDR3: CASSLGEGTQYF
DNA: TGCGCCAGCAGCTTGGGGGAGGGTACGCAGTATTTT

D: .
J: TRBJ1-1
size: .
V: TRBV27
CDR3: CASSNRRVAIGTEAFF
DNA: TGTGCCAGCAGTAATAGAAGGGTAGCCATAGGCACTGAAGCTTTCTTT

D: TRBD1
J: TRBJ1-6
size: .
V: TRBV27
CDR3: CASSFRDRVRLHF
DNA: TGTGCCAGCAGTTTCCGGGACAGGGTGCGCCTCCACTTT

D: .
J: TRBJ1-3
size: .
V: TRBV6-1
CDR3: CASGRDSASGNTIYF
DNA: TGTGCCAGCGGGAGGGACTCCGCCTCTGGAAACACCATATATTTT

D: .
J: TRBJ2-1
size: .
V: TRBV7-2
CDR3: CASSSLGHLNEQFF
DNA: TGTGCCAGCAGCTCCCTAGGACATTTGAATGAGCAGTTCTTC

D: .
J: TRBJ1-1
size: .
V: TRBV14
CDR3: CASSLRRVMNTEAFF
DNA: TGTGCCAGCAGCCTAAGAAGAGTAATGAACACTGAAGCTTTCTTT

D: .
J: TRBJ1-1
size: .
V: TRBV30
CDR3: CATRGGRDTEAFF
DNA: TGTGCCACTCGGGGGGGGCGTGACACTGAAGCTTTCTTT

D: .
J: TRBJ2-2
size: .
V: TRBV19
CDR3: CASGLTGSAGELFF
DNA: TGTGCCAGTGGGTTGACAGGTTCGGCCGGGGAGCTGTTTTTT

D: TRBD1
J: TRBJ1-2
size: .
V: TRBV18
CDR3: CASSQVSGTGGTNYGYTF
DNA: TGTGCCAGCTCACAGGTATCCGGGACAGGGGGCACTAACTATGGCTACACCTTC

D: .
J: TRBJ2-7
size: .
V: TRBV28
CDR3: CASSLLQTYEQYF
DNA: TGTGCCAGCAGCCTCCTTCAGACCTACGAGCAGTACTTC

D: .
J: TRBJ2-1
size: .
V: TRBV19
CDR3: CASSPNLGLNNEQFF
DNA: TGTGCCAGTAGTCCGAACCTCGGACTAAACAATGAGCAGTTCTTC

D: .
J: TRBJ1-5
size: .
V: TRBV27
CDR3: CASSSQGGQPQHF
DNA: TGTGCCAGCAGTTCCCAGGGCGGGCAGCCCCAGCATTTT

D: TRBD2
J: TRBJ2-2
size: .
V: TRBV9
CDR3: CASSAAGGRSTGELFF
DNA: TGTGCCAGCAGCGCAGCGGGGGGGCGCTCCACCGGGGAGCTGTTTTTT

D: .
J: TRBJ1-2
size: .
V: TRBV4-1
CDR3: CASSQVDLVPQGYTF
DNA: TGCGCCAGCAGCCAAGTAGATCTGGTCCCTCAGGGCTACACCTTC